A single sample gave rise to the 14 T cell receptor beta chains below, sequenced in a study of CD8 T cells in ankylosing spondylitis. TCRdb fed the 5' RACE reads into MiXCR, producing one record per CDR3 protein. The profile shows roughly 13,000 distinct CDR3 sequences, under 3.5% of them singletons. Sequenced sample: blood, either unsorted or a sorted T cell fraction (not recorded which). These receptors originate from a male donor with ankylosing spondylitis or in good health (not recorded which).

This clonotype was seen ten or more times. The rearrangement uses TRBV13 and TRBJ2-2, with 9 bases identical to TRBD2. Germline CDR1 reads PRHDT; CDR2 reads FYEKMQ (reference sequence). This CDR3 comprises 16 residues. J was trimmed by 4 bases and V by 5 bases; bases with no gene match: 8. DNA for the CDR3: TGTGCCAGCAGCCCGGGGACTAGCTGGGGCACCGGGGAGCTGTTTTTT. This gives the protein CASSPGTSWGTGELFF.

This clonotype showed up many times. The V call is TRBV9, the J call TRBJ2-1, with D uncertain. The CDR3 has 16 residues. Trimming took 0 bases from V and 5 from J, leaving 15 bases between them. Germline V CDR1 and CDR2: SGDLS, YYNGEE. This chain's CDR3 is CASSVAIRTTDNEQFF. CDR3 DNA sequence: TGTGCCAGCAGCGTAGCTATAAGAACTACTGACAATGAGCAGTTCTTC. The full variable domain, its missing parts supplied by reference TRBV9 and TRBJ2-1, is DSGVTQTPKHLITATGQRVTLRCSPRSGDLSVYWYQQSLDQGLQFLIQYYNGEERAKGNILERFSAQQFPDLHSELNLSSLELGDSALYFCASSVAIRTTDNEQFFGPGTRLTVL.

This clonotype was recorded at least ten times. V gene TRBV9 combines with J gene TRBJ2-5; no definite D call. Trimming took off 0 bases at V and 5 bases at J, with 5 bases between the two ends. Germline V gives CDR1 SGDLS, CDR2 YYNGEE. The CDR3 spans 12 residues. This CDR3 reads CASSVVGETQYF. The DNA for the CDR3 is TGTGCCAGCAGCGTAGTGGGGGAGACCCAGTACTTC.

This clonotype appeared many times. The V call is TRBV9, the J call TRBJ2-1; D gene unclear. Trimming shortened V by 0 bases and J by 1 base, and 11 bases separated the two germline ends. CDR3 length: 16 amino acids. The germline V gene has CDR1 SGDLS and CDR2 YYNGEE. The CDR3 sequence is CASSVEVVTSYNEQFF. The CDR3 DNA reads TGTGCCAGCAGCGTAGAGGTTGTTACTTCCTACAATGAGCAGTTCTTC.

This clonotype has ten or more counts. This chain connects TRBV9 to TRBJ2-2; tentatively, D is TRBD1 or TRBD2 (5 bases each). The V end was cut by 1 base, the J end by 4 bases, with 11 bases between. CDR1 is SGDLS, CDR2 YYNGEE, per germline. The length of the CDR3 is 15 residues. CDR3 amino acids: CASSVWGSGTGELFF. DNA for the CDR3: TGTGCCAGCAGCGTATGGGGGTCCGGCACCGGGGAGCTGTTTTTT.

This clonotype was seen repeatedly, ten times or more. The gene calls are TRBV21-1 and TRBJ2-5; the D call TRBD1 from the table was never checked on the DNA. TRBV21-1 constitutes a pseudogene. This CDR3 spans 15 amino acids. The DNA for the CDR3 is TGTGCCAGCAGCAAAGGAGGAAGGGGTGGAGAGACCCAGTACTTC. Protein product: CASSKGGRGGETQYF.

This clonotype counts as medium-sized (0.01 to 0.1%). The genes are TRBV9 and TRBJ2-2, with D perhaps matching TRBD2 (5 bases). Germline V gene lookup returns CDR1 SGDLS and CDR2 YYNGEE. The CDR3 length is 15 residues. V lost 3 bases and J 4 bases, leaving 13 bases between the germline ends. DNA for the CDR3: TGTGCCAGCAGCGCCGGATCCCGGGGCACCGGGGAGCTGTTTTTT. This translates into CASSAGSRGTGELFF.

This clonotype appeared many times. The rearrangement links TRBV9 to TRBJ2-7; 13 nucleotides agree with TRBD2. This CDR3 comprises 15 residues. V gave up 4 bases and J gave up 5 bases; unmatched junction bases: 6. Germline CDR1 reads SGDLS; CDR2 reads YYNGEE. The CDR3: CASSPLGTSGNEQYF. CDR3 coding DNA: TGTGCCAGCAGCCCCCTCGGGACTAGCGGGAACGAGCAGTACTTC.

This clonotype was seen many times. The genes are TRBV9 and TRBJ1-3, with D unclear. Deletions cut 0 bases from V and 5 bases from J, with 6 bases between. The CDR3 spans 13 residues. Looked up from germline, CDR1 is SGDLS and CDR2 is YYNGEE. The DNA of the CDR3 is TGTGCCAGCAGCGTAGACAGCCGAAACACCATATATTTT. It is translated as CASSVDSRNTIYF.

Regarding this clonotype: A read error may explain this, as a much larger clone is one base away. The chain has TRBV9 and TRBJ1-1; D is perhaps TRBD1 (6 bases). Germline V gene data show CDR1 as SGDLS and CDR2 as YYNGEE. The CDR3 sequence is 15 residues long. V dropped 7 bases and J dropped 1 base, with 17 bases sitting between them. This CDR3 reads CASSTRGSQNTEAFF. Here the CDR3 DNA reads TGTGCCAGCTCAACCAGGGGATCCCAGAACACTGAAGCTTTCTTT. Variable domain in full (rest from reference TRBV9 and TRBJ1-1): DSGVTQTPKHLITATGQRVTLRCSPRSGDLSVYWYQQSLDQGLQFLIQYYNGEERAKGNILERFSAQQFPDLHSELNLSSLELGDSALYFCASSTRGSQNTEAFFGQGTRLTVV.

This clonotype was counted at least ten times. The J gene is TRBJ1-6, the V gene TRBV9; perhaps TRBD1 as D (5 bases). The CDR3 sequence is 15 residues long. V was shortened by 6 bases and J by 5 bases, with 15 bases between the two germline ends. Germline V gene sequence: CDR1 SGDLS, CDR2 YYNGEE. The CDR3 bases are TGTGCCAGCAAGAAGGGCGGGGGAAATAATTCACCCCTCCACTTT. Translating it yields CASKKGGGNNSPLHF.

This clonotype came up many times. V and J are TRBV9 and TRBJ1-1; D is unresolved. V gave up 0 bases and J gave up 1 base, with 10 bases separating them. The CDR3 is 15 residues long. The V gene's germline CDR1 is SGDLS and CDR2 YYNGEE. The CDR3 here is CASSVGPGANTEAFF. Here the CDR3 DNA reads TGTGCCAGCAGCGTAGGCCCGGGCGCGAACACTGAAGCTTTCTTT.

For this clonotype: A junction boundary mismatches the germline segment, possibly from a read error. The rearrangement joins TRBV9 to TRBJ2-6, with D perhaps TRBD1 or TRBD2 (6 bases each). Germline CDR1 and CDR2: SGDLS and YYNGEE. This CDR3 has 16 amino acids. The DNA of the CDR3 is TGTGCCCGCAGCGTAATGGGGGGCGCTGGGGCCAACGTCCTGACTTTC. As protein: CARSVMGGAGANVLTF.

This clonotype occurred many times. The genes are TRBV9 and TRBJ1-1; D is undetermined. Germline V gene lookup returns CDR1 SGDLS and CDR2 YYNGEE. Trimming removed 2 bases from V and 1 base from J, with 9 bases in between. CDR3 size: 14 residues. As DNA, the CDR3 is TGTGCCAGCAGCGTTCGAGCGGAGAACACTGAAGCTTTCTTT. This encodes CASSVRAENTEAFF.